Below, 4 T cell receptor beta chains from the same sample are listed, as sequenced in a study of T-cell memory formation after mild COVID-19. MiXCR was run by TCRdb on the 5' RACE reads, yielding one entry per CDR3 protein. The sample shows approximately 240,000 distinct CDR3 sequences, over 15% of them seen only once. The specimen was PBMCs or a T cell subset sorted from them (not recorded which). Receptors originate from a man aged 18 to 29 who had mild COVID-19 (a few samples of this study predate the infection). Cell type and time point are not known.

The chain uses TRBV2 and TRBJ1-1, with D maybe TRBD1 (6 bases). Germline V CDR1 and CDR2: SNHLY, FYNNEI. This CDR3 has 14 amino acids. Deletions cut 7 bases from V and 1 base from J, with 13 bases between. CDR3 sequence reads: CASTRGGGNTEAFF. The CDR3 bases are TGTGCCAGCACCCGGGGGGGCGGGAACACTGAAGCTTTCTTT.

This clonotype has only a few counts. The chain is built from TRBV20-1 and TRBJ2-2; D unresolved. V lost 3 bases and J lost 3, with 8 bases in between. From germline, CDR1 is DFQATT and CDR2 SNEGSKA (reference sequence). CDR3 length equals 13 residues. The CDR3 is CSASRQDTGELFF. CDR3 DNA: TGCAGTGCTAGCCGGCAGGACACCGGGGAGCTGTTTTTT.

For this clonotype: Mismatch with germline at one junction end may stem from a read error. The rearrangement links TRBV6-2 or TRBV6-3 to TRBJ1-5, with TRBD1 as a possible D gene (6 bases). CDR1 is MNHEY, CDR2 SVGEGT, per germline. The CDR3 is made up of 12 amino acids. In DNA, the CDR3 is TGTGCCAGCAGTCCCCGGACAGCCAGAAGGCCTTTT. Translated: CASSPRTARRPF.

The chain combines TRBV10-3 with TRBJ2-3; 8 bases map to TRBD1. Losses at the gene ends were 4 bases for V and 1 base for J; bases not matched to a gene: 1. The CDR3 spans 14 residues. Germline V lookup: CDR1 ENHRY, CDR2 SYGVKD. This chain's CDR3 is CAISGTGRTDTQYF. In DNA, the CDR3 is TGTGCCATCAGTGGGACAGGGCGCACAGATACGCAGTATTTT.